This TCR beta chain emerged from a study of blood T cells in healthy people across ages. General study findings and limits: It was the long-lived donors that had more naive CD4+ cells and higher diversity than aged donors. Getting older went along with TCR beta diversity per million T cells dropping roughly linearly.

CDR3 length: 13 amino acids. Germline V gene sequence: CDR1 SNHLY, CDR2 FYNNEI. V lost 8 bases, J lost 2 bases, and 12 bases lay in between. Total RNA, at least 5 micrograms per sample, came from PBMCs. For the second PCR, which ran for 7 to 11 cycles, a sample-barcoded 5' primer and a J-beta primer mix were used. Each cDNA molecule was tagged by a template-switch adaptor that had 12 random nucleotides. TCRdb analysed the 5' RACE reads with MiXCR anew, one entry per CDR3 protein. The sample comprises about a million distinct CDR3 sequences, under 40% of which are singletons, and around 12% rests with the top ten. To note about this clonotype: As yet, its antigen is unknown.

The sequenced sample was blood. This chain joins TRBV2 and TRBJ1-1; D is unclear. The TCR originated in a man younger than 35 in good health. CDR3 in DNA: TGTGCCAGCCCCATCCGAGGTAACACTGAAGCTTTCTTT. Amino acids: CASPIRGNTEAFF.